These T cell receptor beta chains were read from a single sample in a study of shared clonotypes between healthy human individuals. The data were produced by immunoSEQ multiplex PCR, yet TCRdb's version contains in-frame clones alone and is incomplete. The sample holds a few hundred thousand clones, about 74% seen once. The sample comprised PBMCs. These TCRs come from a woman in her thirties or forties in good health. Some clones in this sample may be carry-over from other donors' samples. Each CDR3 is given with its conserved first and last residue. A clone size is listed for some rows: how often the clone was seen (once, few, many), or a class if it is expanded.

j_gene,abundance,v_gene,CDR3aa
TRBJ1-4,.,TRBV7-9,CASSLWGYGVENEKLFF
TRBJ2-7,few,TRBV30,CAWSGGLGGDRYEQYF
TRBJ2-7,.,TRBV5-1,CASSLQTGGYEQYF
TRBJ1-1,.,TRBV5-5,CASSRAQNTEAFF
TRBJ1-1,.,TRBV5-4,CASRGGDGTEAFF
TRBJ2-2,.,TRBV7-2,CASSSYEWDAGELFF
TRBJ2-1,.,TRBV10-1,CASSARAGGDYNEQFF
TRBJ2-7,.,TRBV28,CASSSILGISGSFYEQYF
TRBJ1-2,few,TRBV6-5,CASSYSRGLGYTF
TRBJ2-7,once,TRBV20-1,CSWQGPYEQYF
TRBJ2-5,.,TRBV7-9,CASSLRQGGTLKHLYF
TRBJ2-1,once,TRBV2,CASGREGRNEQFF
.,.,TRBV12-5,CASGPPPPSYEQYF
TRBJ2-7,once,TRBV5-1,CASSLVARYSYEQYF
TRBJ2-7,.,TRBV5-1,CANSLPRERQYF
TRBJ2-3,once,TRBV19,CASSKLDTDTQYF
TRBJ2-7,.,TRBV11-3,CASSLGPQNEQYF
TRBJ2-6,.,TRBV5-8,CASSPPRRVSGANVLTF
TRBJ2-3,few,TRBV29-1,CSVEEPRGSTDTQYF
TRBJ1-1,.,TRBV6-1,CASRTDRDTEAFF
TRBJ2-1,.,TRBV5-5,CASSLVKGLASGEQFF
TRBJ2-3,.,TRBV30,CAWREPGGRDTQYF
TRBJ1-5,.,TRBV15,CATSRDLDWRPQHF
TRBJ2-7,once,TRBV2,CASTSGGGSYEQYF
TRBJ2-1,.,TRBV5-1,CASSLLTSGAYNEQFF
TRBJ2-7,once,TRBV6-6,CASSYPRDSGSPEQYF
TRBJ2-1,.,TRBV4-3,CASSPDFYNEQFF
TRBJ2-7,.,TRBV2,CASGAGGYSYEQYF
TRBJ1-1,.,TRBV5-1,CASSFFDPNEAFF
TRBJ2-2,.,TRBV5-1,CASSTLAGGRDTGELFF
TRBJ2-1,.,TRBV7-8,CASSEGRVGNEQFF
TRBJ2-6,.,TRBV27,CASSPGGGSSFSGANVLTF
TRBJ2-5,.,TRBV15,CATSRVNRGRGETQYF
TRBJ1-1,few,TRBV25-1,CASSHSDGTTTFF
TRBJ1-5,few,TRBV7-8,CASSPSRGGQPQHF
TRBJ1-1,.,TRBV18,CASSPRDRGPGNTEAFF
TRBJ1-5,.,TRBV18,CASSPRDRGSNQPQHF
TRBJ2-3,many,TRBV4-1,CASSSGTSGSWADTQYF
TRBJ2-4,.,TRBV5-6,CASSLRLGRGAKNIQYF
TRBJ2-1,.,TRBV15,CATSRVLGRVSYNEQFF
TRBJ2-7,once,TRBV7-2,CASSPSGAASYEQYF
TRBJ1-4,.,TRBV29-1,CSATGTGGQKLFF
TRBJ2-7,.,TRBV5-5,CASSRDRNSYEQYF
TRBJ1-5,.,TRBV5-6,CASSLAGGRNQPQHF
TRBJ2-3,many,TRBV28,CASSSQGVTQYF
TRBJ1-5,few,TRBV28,CASNPLGTGGRQPQHF
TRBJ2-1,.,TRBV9,CASSTGTSANEQFF
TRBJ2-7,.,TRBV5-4,CASSLRGVHYEQYF
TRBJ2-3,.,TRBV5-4,CASSLATTDTQYF
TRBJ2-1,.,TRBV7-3,CASSLVGVGTSGRNEQFF
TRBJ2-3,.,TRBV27,CASRLGLAVGADTQYF
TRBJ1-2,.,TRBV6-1,CASTLTGNGYTF
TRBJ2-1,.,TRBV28,CASSPPGGRGEQFF
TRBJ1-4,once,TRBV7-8,CASSLSGAATNEKLFF
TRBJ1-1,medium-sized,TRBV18,CASSQQQNTEAFF
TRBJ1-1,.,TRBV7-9,CASSSFPTEAFF